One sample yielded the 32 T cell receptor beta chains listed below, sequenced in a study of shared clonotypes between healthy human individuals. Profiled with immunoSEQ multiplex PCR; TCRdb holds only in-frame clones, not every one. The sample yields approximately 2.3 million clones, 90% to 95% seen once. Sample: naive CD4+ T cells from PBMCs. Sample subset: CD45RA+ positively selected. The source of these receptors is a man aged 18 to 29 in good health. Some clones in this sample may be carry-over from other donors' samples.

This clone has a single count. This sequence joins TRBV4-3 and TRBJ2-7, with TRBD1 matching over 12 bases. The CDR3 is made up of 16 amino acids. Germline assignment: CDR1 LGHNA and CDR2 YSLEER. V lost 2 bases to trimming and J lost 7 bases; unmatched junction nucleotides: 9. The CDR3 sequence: CASSQSWGQGAREQYF. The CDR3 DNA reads TGCGCCAGCAGCCAATCTTGGGGACAGGGGGCGAGGGAGCAGTACTTC.

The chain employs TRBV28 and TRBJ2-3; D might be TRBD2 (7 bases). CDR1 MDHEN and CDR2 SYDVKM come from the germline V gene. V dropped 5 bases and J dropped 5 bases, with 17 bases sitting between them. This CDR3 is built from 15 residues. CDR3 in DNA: TGTGCCAGCAGTCCAAACGGGGGGCGTGGAGATACGCAGTATTTT. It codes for CASSPNGGRGDTQYF. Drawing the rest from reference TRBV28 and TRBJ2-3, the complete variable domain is DVKVTQSSRYLVKRTGEKVFLECVQDMDHENMFWYRQDPGLGLRLIYFSYDVKMKEKGDIPEGYSVSREKKERFSLILESASTNQTSMYLCASSPNGGRGDTQYFGPGTRLTVL.

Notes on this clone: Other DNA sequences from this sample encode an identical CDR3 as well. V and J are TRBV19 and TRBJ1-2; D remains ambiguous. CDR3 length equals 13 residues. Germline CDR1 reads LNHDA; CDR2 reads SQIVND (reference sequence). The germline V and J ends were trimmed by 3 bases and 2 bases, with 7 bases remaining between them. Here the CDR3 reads CASSIGINYGYTF. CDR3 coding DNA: TGTGCCAGTAGTATCGGGATCAACTATGGCTACACCTTC.

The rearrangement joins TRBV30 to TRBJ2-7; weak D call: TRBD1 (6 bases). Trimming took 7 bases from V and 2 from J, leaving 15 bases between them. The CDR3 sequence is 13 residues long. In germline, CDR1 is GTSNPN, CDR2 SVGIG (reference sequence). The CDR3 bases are TGTGCCTCGCACAGGGCAGGGCCCTACGAGCAGTACTTC. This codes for CASHRAGPYEQYF.

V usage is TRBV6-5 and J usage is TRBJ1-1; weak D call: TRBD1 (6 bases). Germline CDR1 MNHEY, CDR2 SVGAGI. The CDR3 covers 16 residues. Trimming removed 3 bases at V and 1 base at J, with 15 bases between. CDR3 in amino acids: CASSYGRGATNTEAFF. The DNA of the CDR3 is TGTGCCAGCAGTTATGGCAGGGGCGCTACGAACACTGAAGCTTTCTTT.

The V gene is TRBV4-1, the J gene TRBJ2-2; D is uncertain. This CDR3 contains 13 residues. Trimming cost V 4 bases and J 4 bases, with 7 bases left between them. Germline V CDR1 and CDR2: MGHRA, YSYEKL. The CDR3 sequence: CASSLDITGELFF. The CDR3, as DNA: TGCGCCAGCAGCCTAGACATCACCGGGGAGCTGTTTTTT.

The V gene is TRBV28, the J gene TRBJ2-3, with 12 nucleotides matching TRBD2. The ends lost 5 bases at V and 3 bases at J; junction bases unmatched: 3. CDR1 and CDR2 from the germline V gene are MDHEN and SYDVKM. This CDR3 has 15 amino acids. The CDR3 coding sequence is TGTGCCAGCAGTCGGACTAGCGGGACGACAGATACGCAGTATTTT. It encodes CASSRTSGTTDTQYF. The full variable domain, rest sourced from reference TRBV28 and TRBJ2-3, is DVKVTQSSRYLVKRTGEKVFLECVQDMDHENMFWYRQDPGLGLRLIYFSYDVKMKEKGDIPEGYSVSREKKERFSLILESASTNQTSMYLCASSRTSGTTDTQYFGPGTRLTVL.

The CDR3 DNA reads as TGTGCCAGCAGTTTGTTTGGATCTCCGACGGTGTTTTTT. Encoded protein: CASSLFGSPTVFF. The V call is TRBV28, the J call TRBJ1-4; D not certain. V was shortened by 3 bases and J by 15 bases, with 17 bases between the two germline ends. The germline V gene encodes CDR1 MDHEN and CDR2 SYDVKM. The CDR3 spans 13 residues.

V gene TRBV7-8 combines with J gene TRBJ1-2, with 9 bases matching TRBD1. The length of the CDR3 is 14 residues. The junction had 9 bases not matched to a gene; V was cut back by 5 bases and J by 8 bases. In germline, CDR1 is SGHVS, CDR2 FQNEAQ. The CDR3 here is CASSDSQGARGYTF. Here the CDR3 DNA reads TGTGCCAGCAGCGATTCACAGGGGGCAAGGGGCTACACCTTC.

The CDR3 DNA sequence: TGTGCCAGCAGTATGGAGTACGAGCAGTACTTC. This translates into CASSMEYEQYF. The gene calls are TRBV28 and TRBJ2-7, with D unclear. The germline gives CDR1 MDHEN, CDR2 SYDVKM. The CDR3 has 11 amino acids. The V end lost 5 bases, the J end lost 4 bases, and 6 bases lay between the germline ends.

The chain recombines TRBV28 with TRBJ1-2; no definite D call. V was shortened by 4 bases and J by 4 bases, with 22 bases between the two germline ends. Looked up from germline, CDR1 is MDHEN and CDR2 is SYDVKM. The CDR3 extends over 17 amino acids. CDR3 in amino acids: CASSSSTPGRAAYGYTF. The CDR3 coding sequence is TGTGCCAGCAGTTCCTCCACCCCGGGCCGGGCAGCCTATGGCTACACCTTC.

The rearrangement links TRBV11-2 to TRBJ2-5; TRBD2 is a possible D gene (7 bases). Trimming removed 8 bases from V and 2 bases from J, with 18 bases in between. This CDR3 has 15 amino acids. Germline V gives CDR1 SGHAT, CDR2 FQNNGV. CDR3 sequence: CASARGGGPQETQYF. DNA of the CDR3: TGTGCCAGCGCTAGGGGAGGGGGTCCTCAAGAGACCCAGTACTTC.

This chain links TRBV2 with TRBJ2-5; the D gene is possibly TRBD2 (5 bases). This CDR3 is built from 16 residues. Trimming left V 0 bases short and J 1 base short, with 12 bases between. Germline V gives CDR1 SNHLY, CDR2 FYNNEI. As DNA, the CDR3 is TGTGCCAGCAGTGAAGCGCCCCGGGATAGCCAAGAGACCCAGTACTTC. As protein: CASSEAPRDSQETQYF. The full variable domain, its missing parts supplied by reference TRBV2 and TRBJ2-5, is EPEVTQTPSHQVTQMGQEVILRCVPISNHLYFYWYRQILGQKVEFLVSFYNNEISEKSEIFDDQFSVERPDGSNFTLKIRSTKLEDSAMYFCASSEAPRDSQETQYFGPGTRLLVL.

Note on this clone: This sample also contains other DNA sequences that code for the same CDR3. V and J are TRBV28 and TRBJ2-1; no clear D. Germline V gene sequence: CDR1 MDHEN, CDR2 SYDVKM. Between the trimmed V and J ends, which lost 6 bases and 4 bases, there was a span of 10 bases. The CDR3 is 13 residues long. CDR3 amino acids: CASSPPPYNEQFF. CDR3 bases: TGTGCCAGCAGCCCTCCCCCGTACAATGAGCAGTTCTTC.

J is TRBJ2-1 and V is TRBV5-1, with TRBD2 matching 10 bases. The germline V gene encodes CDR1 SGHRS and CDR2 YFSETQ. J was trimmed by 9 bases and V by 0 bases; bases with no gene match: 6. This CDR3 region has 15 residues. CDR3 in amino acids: CASSLELAGDSEQFF. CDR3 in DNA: TGCGCCAGCAGCTTGGAGCTAGCGGGAGACAGTGAGCAGTTCTTC.

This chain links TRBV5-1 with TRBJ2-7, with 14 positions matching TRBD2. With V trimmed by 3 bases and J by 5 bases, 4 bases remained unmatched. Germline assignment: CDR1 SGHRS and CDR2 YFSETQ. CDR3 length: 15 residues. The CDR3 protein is CASSSGLAGDDEQYF. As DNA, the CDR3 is TGCGCCAGCAGCTCGGGACTAGCGGGAGATGACGAGCAGTACTTC.

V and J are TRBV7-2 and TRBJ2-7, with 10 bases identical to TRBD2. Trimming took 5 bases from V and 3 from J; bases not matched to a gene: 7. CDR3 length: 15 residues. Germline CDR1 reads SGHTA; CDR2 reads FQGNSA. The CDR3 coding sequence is TGTGCCAGCAGCCCCTCTAGCGGGAGAAACTACGAGCAGTACTTC. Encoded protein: CASSPSSGRNYEQYF.

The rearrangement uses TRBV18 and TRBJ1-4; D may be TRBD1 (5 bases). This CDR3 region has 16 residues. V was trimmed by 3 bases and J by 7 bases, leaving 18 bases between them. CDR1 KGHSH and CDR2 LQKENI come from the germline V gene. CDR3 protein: CASSPLRPGSGEKLFF. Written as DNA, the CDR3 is TGTGCCAGCTCACCCCTTAGGCCAGGGTCGGGTGAAAAACTGTTTTTT. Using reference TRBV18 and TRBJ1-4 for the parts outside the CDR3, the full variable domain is NAGVMQNPRHLVRRRGQEARLRCSPMKGHSHVYWYRQLPEEGLKFMVYLQKENIIDESGMPKERFSAEFPKEGPSILRIQQVVRGDSAAYFCASSPLRPGSGEKLFFGSGTQLSVL.

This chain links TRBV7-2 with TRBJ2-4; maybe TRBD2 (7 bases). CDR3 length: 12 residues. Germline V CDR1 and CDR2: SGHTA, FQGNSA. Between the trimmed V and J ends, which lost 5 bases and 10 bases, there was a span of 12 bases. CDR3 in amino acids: CASSRTRGIQYF. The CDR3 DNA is TGTGCCAGCAGCCGGACTAGGGGGATTCAGTACTTC.

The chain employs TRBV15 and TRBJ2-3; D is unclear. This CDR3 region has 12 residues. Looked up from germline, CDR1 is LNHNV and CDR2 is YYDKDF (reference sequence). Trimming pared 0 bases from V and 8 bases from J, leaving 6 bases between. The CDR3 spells CATSRERITQYF. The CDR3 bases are TGTGCCACCAGCAGAGAGAGGATTACGCAGTATTTT.

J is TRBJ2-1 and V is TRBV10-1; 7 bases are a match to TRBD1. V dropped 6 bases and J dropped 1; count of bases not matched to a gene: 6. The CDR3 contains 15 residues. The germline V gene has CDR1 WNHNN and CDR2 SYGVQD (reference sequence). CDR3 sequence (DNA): TGCGCCAGCAGCGCAGGGGGTTTGTCCTACAATGAGCAGTTCTTC. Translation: CASSAGGLSYNEQFF.

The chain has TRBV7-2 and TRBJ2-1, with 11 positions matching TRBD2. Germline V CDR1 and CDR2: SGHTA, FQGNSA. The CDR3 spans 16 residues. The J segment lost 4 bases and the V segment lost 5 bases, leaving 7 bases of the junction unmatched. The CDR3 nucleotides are TGTGCCAGCAGCACCCGTAGCGGGAGGGGGTACAATGAGCAGTTCTTC. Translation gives CASSTRSGRGYNEQFF.

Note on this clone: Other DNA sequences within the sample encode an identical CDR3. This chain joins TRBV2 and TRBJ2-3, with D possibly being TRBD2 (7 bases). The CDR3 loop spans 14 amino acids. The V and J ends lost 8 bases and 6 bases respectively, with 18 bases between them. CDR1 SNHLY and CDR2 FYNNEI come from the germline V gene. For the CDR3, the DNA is TGTGCCAGCTCCGGCGACCGGGGGGCGGATACGCAGTATTTT. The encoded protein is CASSGDRGADTQYF. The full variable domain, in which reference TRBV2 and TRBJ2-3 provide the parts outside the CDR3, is EPEVTQTPSHQVTQMGQEVILRCVPISNHLYFYWYRQILGQKVEFLVSFYNNEISEKSEIFDDQFSVERPDGSNFTLKIRSTKLEDSAMYFCASSGDRGADTQYFGPGTRLTVL.

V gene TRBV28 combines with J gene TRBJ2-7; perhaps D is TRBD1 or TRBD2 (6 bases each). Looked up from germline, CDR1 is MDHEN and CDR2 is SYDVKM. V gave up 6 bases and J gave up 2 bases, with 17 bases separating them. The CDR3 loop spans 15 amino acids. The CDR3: CASRSGGAGAYEQYF. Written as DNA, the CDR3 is TGTGCCAGCAGATCTGGAGGGGCAGGGGCCTACGAGCAGTACTTC.

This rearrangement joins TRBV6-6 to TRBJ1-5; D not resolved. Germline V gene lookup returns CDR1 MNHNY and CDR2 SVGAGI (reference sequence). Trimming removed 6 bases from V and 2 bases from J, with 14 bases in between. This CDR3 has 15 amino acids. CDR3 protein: CASRRREEGNQPQHF. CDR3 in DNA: TGTGCCAGCAGAAGGAGGGAAGAAGGCAATCAGCCCCAGCATTTT.

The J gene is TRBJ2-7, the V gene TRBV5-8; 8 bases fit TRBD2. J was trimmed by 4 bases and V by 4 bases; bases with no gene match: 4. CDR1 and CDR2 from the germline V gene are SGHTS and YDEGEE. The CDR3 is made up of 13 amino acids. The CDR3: CASSQRERYEQYF. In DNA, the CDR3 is TGTGCCAGCAGCCAGCGGGAGAGGTACGAGCAGTACTTC. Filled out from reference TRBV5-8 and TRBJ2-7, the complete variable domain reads EAGVTQSPTHLIKTRGQQATLRCSPISGHTSVYWYQQALGLGLQFLLWYDEGEERNRGNFPPRFSGRQFPNYSSELNVNALELEDSALYLCASSQRERYEQYFGPGTRLTVT.

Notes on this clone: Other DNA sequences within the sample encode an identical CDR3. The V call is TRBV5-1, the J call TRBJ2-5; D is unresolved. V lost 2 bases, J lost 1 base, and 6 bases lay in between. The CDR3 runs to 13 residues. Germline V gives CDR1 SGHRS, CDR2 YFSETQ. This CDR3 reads CASSLTVQETQYF. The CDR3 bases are TGCGCCAGCAGCTTAACGGTCCAAGAGACCCAGTACTTC. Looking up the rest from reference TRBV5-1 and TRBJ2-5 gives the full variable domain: KAGVTQTPRYLIKTRGQQVTLSCSPISGHRSVSWYQQTPGQGLQFLFEYFSETQRNKGNFPGRFSGRQFSNSRSEMNVSTLELGDSALYLCASSLTVQETQYFGPGTRLLVL.

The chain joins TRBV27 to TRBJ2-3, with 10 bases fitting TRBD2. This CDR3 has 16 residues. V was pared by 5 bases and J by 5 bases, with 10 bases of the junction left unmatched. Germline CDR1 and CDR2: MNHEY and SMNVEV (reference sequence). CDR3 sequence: CASSGDSGLAVDTQYF. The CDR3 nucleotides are TGTGCCAGCAGTGGGGATAGCGGACTAGCGGTAGATACGCAGTATTTT.

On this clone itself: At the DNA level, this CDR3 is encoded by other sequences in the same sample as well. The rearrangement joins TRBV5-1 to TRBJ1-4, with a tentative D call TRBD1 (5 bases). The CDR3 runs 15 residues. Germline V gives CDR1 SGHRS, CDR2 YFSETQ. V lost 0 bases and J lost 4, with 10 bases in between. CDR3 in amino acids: CASSLEGTSNEKLFF. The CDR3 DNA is TGCGCCAGCAGCTTGGAGGGGACTAGTAATGAAAAACTGTTTTTT.

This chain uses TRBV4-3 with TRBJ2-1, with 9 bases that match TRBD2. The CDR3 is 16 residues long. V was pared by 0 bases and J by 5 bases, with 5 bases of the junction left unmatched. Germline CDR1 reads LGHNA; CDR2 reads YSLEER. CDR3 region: CASSQEWREGHNEQFF. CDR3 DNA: TGCGCCAGCAGCCAAGAGTGGCGGGAGGGTCACAATGAGCAGTTCTTC.

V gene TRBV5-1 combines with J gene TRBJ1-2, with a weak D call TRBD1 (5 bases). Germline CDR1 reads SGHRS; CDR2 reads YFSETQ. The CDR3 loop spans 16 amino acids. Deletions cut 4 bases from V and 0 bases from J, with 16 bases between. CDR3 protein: CASSQGPAPANYGYTF. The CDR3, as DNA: TGCGCCAGCAGCCAGGGCCCGGCCCCAGCTAACTATGGCTACACCTTC.

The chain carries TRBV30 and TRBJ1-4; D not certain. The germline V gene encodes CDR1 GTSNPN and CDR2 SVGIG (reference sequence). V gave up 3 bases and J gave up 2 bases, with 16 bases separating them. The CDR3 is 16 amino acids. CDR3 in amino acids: CAWRGIGRGTNEKLFF. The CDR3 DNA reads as TGTGCCTGGAGAGGTATAGGGCGTGGTACTAATGAAAAACTGTTTTTT. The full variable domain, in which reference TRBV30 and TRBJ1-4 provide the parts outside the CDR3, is SQTIHQWPATLVQPVGSPLSLECTVEGTSNPNLYWYRQAAGRGLQLLFYSVGIGQISSEVPQNLSASRPQDRQFILSSKKLLLSDSGFYLCAWRGIGRGTNEKLFFGSGTQLSVL.